Listed here is a single TCR beta chain. Methods used by the authors: Estimated nucleated cell counts came from reference gene primer amplification. Method: immunoSEQ multiplex PCR; TCRdb's copy keeps in-frame clones and lacks some. V and J calls and clone size are copied from that table; D and trimming were computed from the DNA. The sample yields 250,000 or so clones, around 90% seen once. The data were taken from a study of blood T cell repertoires in COVID-19. Study overall: Researchers got acute and convalescent COVID-19 samples from the United States, Italy and Spain. Sample material is recorded as cDNA or gDNA derived from T cells, B-cell-depleted T cells, or PBMCs.

CDR3 length: 16 amino acids. Germline CDR1 SGHTS, CDR2 YDEGEE. V was trimmed by 3 bases and J by 4 bases, leaving 17 bases between them. The sequenced material came from peripheral blood. The clonotype comes from a woman in her thirties or forties who had recovered from COVID-19. The chain links TRBV5-8 to TRBJ2-1; maybe TRBD2 (6 bases). This chain's CDR3 is CASSWRGSSGYNEQFF. In DNA, the CDR3 is TGTGCCAGCAGCTGGAGGGGAAGTTCAGGTTACAATGAGCAGTTCTTC.